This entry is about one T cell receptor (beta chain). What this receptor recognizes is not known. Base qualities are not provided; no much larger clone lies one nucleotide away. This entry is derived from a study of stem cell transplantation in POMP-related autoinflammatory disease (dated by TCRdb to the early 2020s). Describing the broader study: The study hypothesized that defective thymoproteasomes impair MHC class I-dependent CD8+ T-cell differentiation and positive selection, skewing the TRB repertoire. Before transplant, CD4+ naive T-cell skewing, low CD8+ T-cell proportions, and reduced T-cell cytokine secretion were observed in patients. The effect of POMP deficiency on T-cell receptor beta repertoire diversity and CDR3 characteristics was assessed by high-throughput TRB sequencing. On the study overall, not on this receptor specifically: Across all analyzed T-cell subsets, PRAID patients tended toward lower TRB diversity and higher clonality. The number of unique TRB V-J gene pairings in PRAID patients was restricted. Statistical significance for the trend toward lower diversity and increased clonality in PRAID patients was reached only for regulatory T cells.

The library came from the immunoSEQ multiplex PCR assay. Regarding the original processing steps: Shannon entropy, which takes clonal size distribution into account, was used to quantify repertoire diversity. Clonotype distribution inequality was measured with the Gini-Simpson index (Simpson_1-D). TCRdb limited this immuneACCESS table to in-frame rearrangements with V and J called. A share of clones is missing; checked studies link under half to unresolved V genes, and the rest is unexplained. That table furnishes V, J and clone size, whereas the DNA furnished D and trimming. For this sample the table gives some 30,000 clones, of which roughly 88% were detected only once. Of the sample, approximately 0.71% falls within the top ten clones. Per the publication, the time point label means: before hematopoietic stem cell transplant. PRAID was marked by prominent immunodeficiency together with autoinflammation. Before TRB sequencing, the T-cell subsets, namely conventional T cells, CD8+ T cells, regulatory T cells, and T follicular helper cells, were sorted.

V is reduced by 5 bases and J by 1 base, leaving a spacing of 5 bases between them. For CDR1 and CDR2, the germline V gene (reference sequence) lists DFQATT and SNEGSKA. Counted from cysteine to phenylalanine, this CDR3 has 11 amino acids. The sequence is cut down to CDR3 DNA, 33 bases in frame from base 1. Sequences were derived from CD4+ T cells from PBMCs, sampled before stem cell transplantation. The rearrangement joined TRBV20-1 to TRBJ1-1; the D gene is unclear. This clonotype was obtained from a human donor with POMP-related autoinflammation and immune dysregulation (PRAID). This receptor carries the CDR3 CSARENTEAFF. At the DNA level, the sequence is TGCAGTGCTCGGGAGAACACTGAAGCTTTCTTT.